This T cell receptor (beta chain) originates from a study of blood T cell repertoires in COVID-19. The overall study: The United States, Italy and Spain provided the acute and convalescent COVID-19 samples. T cells, B-cell-depleted T cells, or PBMCs provided the cDNA or gDNA that served as material.

CDR3 size: 15 residues. The germline gives CDR1 MGHRA, CDR2 YSYEKL. V was cut by 4 bases and J by 3 bases, with 14 bases left in between. Per the original methods: Estimated nucleated cell counts came from reference gene primer amplification. Measured with immunoSEQ multiplex PCR; TCRdb has only the in-frame clones, and not every one. V, J and clone size reflect that table, while D and trimming were determined from the DNA. Counted here are approximately 270,000 clones, about 80% occurring once; the ten biggest clones make up roughly 10%. The sequence was obtained from an elderly man with acute or convalescent COVID-19. This sequence joins TRBV4-1 and TRBJ2-3, with TRBD1 as a possible D gene (6 bases). Material: peripheral blood. CDR3 residues: CASSLTGFRTDTQYF. The DNA of the CDR3 is TGCGCCAGCAGCCTCACAGGGTTCAGAACAGATACGCAGTATTTT.